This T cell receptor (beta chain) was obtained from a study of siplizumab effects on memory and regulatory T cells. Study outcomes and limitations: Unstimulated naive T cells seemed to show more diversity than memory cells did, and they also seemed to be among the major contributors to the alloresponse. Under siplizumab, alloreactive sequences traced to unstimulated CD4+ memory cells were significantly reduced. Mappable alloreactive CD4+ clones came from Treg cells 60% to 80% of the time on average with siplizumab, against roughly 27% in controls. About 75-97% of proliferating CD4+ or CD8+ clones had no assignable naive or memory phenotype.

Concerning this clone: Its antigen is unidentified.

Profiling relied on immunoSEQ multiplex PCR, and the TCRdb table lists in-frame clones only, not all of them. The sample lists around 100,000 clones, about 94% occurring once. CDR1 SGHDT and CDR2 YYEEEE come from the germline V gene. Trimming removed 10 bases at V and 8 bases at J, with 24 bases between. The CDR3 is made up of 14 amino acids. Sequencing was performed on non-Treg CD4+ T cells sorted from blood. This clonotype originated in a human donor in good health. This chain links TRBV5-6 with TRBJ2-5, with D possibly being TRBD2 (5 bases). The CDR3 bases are TGTGCCTGGGCCCGGGGTACAAGCCGGAGAACCCAGTACTTC. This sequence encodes CAWARGTSRRTQYF.